This TCR beta chain is drawn from a study of T cell changes during pregnancy in multiple sclerosis. Produced via immunoSEQ multiplex PCR; TCRdb's table is partial and in-frame only. The table shows about 57,000 clones, with approximately 90% occurring only once. Germline CDR1 and CDR2: MDHEN and SYDVKM. V shed 3 bases and J shed 5 bases, with 8 bases lying between them. This CDR3 is built from 13 residues. The J gene is TRBJ1-5, the V gene TRBV28; D unclear. Here the sequenced sample was peripheral blood, taken in the first trimester of pregnancy. This receptor was obtained from a female donor in good health, enrolled as a control in a pregnancy study. This chain's CDR3 is CASSFDSYQPQHF. CDR3 DNA sequence: TGTGCCAGCAGTTTCGACTCTTATCAGCCCCAGCATTTT.